This T cell receptor beta chain was profiled in a study of T cell repertoires in cytomegalovirus infection. Overall study: Signatures in public TCR beta sequences pointed to both CMV infection and matching HLA type. Study-level findings and limits: Accumulated public TCR beta family frequency recognized individuals carrying CMV together with the relevant HLA.

The sample holds many counts of this clonotype. The target antigen is unknown. TCRdb analysed the reads with MiXCR anew, one entry per CDR3 protein. The sample holds about 130,000 distinct CDR3 sequences, more than 7% seen once. The germline gives CDR1 ENHRY, CDR2 SYGVKD. The V gene end was trimmed by 10 bases and the J gene end by 2 bases; junction bases not matched to a gene: 4. This CDR3 region has 13 residues. The rearrangement links TRBV10-3 to TRBJ1-5, with 8 bases fitting TRBD1. The sequencing input was PBMCs. The sequence was collected from a human donor in good health (CMV status not recorded). Some clones in this sample may be carry-over from other donors' samples. The CDR3 here is CASADRGNQPQHF. CDR3 bases: TGTGCCAGCGCGGACAGGGGCAATCAGCCCCAGCATTTT.